This T cell receptor (beta chain) was identified during a study of monozygotic twins with inflammatory bowel disease (dated by TCRdb to about 2019). Context from the whole study: The complete study included approximately 28 monozygotic twin pairs: 19 IBD-discordant Danish pairs and nine German pairs, of which four were IBD-concordant and five were IBD-discordant. Each individual had, on average, about 151 000 unique TCRalpha sequences and 181 000 unique TCRbeta sequences available for analysis. The search for disease-associated traits relied mainly on comparing IBD patients with their genetically identical healthy co-twins within discordant pairs.

The CDR1 and CDR2 encoded by the germline V gene are SGHVS and FQNEAQ. Taken from cysteine to phenylalanine, the CDR3 has 13 residues. The DNA is not on file. To note about this clonotype: The antigen this receptor binds is unknown.

The library was prepared using 5' RACE. The input for every TCR library was roughly 3.5 ug of total RNA. For each sample, cDNA synthesis with SMARTScribe reverse transcriptase was split into eight separate reactions. During cDNA synthesis, unique molecular identifiers containing a 6-nucleotide sample barcode were introduced by template switching. Two nested PCRs of about 15 and 9 cycles amplified the TCRalpha and TCRbeta cDNA, and bead purification followed each PCR. Before amplification, cDNA was treated with uracil DNA-glycosylase and purified using the QIAquick PCR purification kit. The second PCR was the step at which Illumina TruSeq-compatible adapters and sample-specific barcodes were added. Library quality and concentration were checked on TapeStation and Qubit, and libraries were pooled at approximately 5 ng each. Sequencing of the pooled libraries was done on an Illumina HiSeq2500 single-index Rapid Run using custom sequencing primers and 2 x 100 bp reads. Regarding the original processing steps: UMI-based consensus assembly with MiGEC version 1.2.6 was used to correct PCR and sequencing errors. MiXCR version 2.1.1 was used for V(D)J alignment, clonotype assembly and CDR3 extraction. Normalisation of gene usage, clonotype sharing and MAIT/NKT TCR abundance was achieved by analysing the top 1000, 10 000 and 20 000 clonotypes per sample. Diversity was computed as the inverse Simpson index with the vegan R package after downsampling to 27 000 UMIs. Paired Mann-Whitney U tests were applied to discordant twin pairs, with Benjamini-Hochberg correction for multiple testing. TCRdb reprocessed the reads into one record per CDR3 protein sequence, lacking DNA. It is TCRdb's table, rather than the study itself, that gives the V and J calls and clone size. The table kept for this sample lists around 150,000 distinct CDR3 sequences. The ten largest clonotypes hold 2.4% of the sample.

Points the paper makes about the study in general: Different T cell subtypes could not be distinguished in the analysis. TCRbeta repertoire diversity, by inverse Simpson index, was decreased in IBD patients compared with their healthy co-twins. No single strong signal or clonotype linked to IBD turned up in the results, so the idea that one exists was not supported. Repertoire similarity did not differ between concordant and discordant twins, possibly due to limited statistical power. IBD patients shared fewer clonotypes with other individuals than healthy twins did, most markedly in patients showing signs of disease activity. Differing immunosuppressive treatments among patients may have added background noise and inter-individual variability to the repertoires.

A roughly 2.5 ml peripheral blood sample was drawn into PAXgene tubes per donor and stored at -80°C. Without any T cell sorting, total RNA was extracted from whole blood using the PAXgene blood miRNA kit on an automated QIAcube. Peripheral blood from monozygotic twin pairs, either concordant or discordant for inflammatory bowel disease, underwent deep TCRalpha and TCRbeta repertoire profiling that used unique molecular barcoding. Smoking habits were recorded for all twin pairs, with individuals classified as current, former or never smokers. Sequencing input: blood. The V and J segments used are TRBV7-8 and TRBJ1-1; TCRdb picks TRBD1, but there is no DNA to check that call. The receptor was isolated from a human donor with ulcerative colitis or Crohn's disease, or a healthy co-twin of an affected twin (not recorded which). The CDR3 loop reads CASSFTGGGEAFF.